The 20 T cell receptor beta chains below were found in one sample sequenced in a study of T-cell memory formation after mild COVID-19. TCRdb itself ran the 5' RACE reads through MiXCR, one entry per CDR3 protein. The repertoire holds tens of thousands of distinct CDR3 sequences, with 10% to 15% as singletons. The sample consisted of PBMCs or a T cell subset sorted from them (not recorded which). The receptors come from a man between 18 and 29 years old who had mild COVID-19 (a few samples of this study predate the infection). Cell type and time point are not known.

This rearrangement joins TRBV7-2 to TRBJ2-3; 11 bases fit TRBD2. J gave up 2 bases and V 0 bases, and 1 base lay outside the gene matches. The CDR3 extends over 16 amino acids. Germline V gene data show CDR1 as SGHTA and CDR2 as FQGNSA. The CDR3 protein is CASSLASGGVTDTQYF. The CDR3 DNA reads as TGTGCCAGCAGCTTAGCTAGCGGGGGGGTCACAGATACGCAGTATTTT. Full variable domain (missing parts from reference TRBV7-2 and TRBJ2-3): GAGVSQSPSNKVTEKGKDVELRCDPISGHTALYWYRQSLGQGLEFLIYFQGNSAPDKSGLPSDRFSAERTGGSVSTLTIQRTQQEDSAVYLCASSLASGGVTDTQYFGPGTRLTVL.

This clonotype was seen more than once but under ten times. The V and J genes are TRBV10-3 and TRBJ2-3, with D maybe TRBD2 (5 bases). The V gene's germline CDR1 is ENHRY and CDR2 SYGVKD. The CDR3 is 12 amino acids. DNA of the CDR3: TGTAAACTTACCCGGGGTACAGATACGCAGTATTTT. Amino acid sequence: CKLTRGTDTQYF.

This clonotype has a single count. This rearrangement joins TRBV7-2 to TRBJ2-7; D not resolved. The CDR3 runs to 15 residues. Trimming took 1 base from V and 5 from J, leaving 15 bases between them. Germline assignment: CDR1 SGHTA and CDR2 FQGNSA. The CDR3 DNA reads TGTGCCAGCAGCTTAGTTGGTGGAGCTGCTGACGAGCAGTACTTC. The encoded protein is CASSLVGGAADEQYF.

In DNA, the CDR3 is TGTGCCAGCAGCCAAGGGACAGGGGCCAACGAGCAGTACGTC. This translates into CASSQGTGANEQYV. This chain links TRBV4-2 with TRBJ2-7; 9 nucleotides line up with TRBD1. Germline CDR1 LGHNA, CDR2 YNFKEQ. CDR3 length: 14 residues. J gave up 5 bases and V 1 base, and 3 bases lay outside the gene matches.

This clonotype was seen more than once but under ten times. The V gene is TRBV12-3 or TRBV12-4, the J gene TRBJ2-7; 10 bases align to TRBD2. The CDR3 totals 14 residues. V gave up 4 bases and J gave up 1 base; unmatched junction bases: 1. CDR3 in DNA: TGTGCCAGCAGTTGGACTAGCGGATCCTACGAGCAGTACTTC. Translated, it gives CASSWTSGSYEQYF.

In its sample, this clonotype was seen a few times. The rearrangement uses TRBV3-1 and TRBJ1-2; possibly TRBD1 for D (5 bases). Germline CDR1 reads LGHDT; CDR2 reads YNNKEL (reference sequence). The CDR3 is 15 amino acids. V lost 0 bases, J lost 0 bases, and 8 bases lay in between. CDR3 DNA sequence: TGTGCCAGCAGCCAAGAGTGGGGACCTAACTATGGCTACACCTTC. Its protein is CASSQEWGPNYGYTF. Full variable domain (missing parts from reference TRBV3-1 and TRBJ1-2): DTAVSQTPKYLVTQMGNDKSIKCEQNLGHDTMYWYKQDSKKFLKIMFSYNNKELIINETVPNRFSPKSPDKAHLNLHINSLELGDSAVYFCASSQEWGPNYGYTFGSGTRLTVV.

In its sample, this clonotype was seen a few times. The chain joins TRBV12-3 or TRBV12-4 to TRBJ2-3; no definite D call. The CDR3 extends over 13 amino acids. V was pared by 0 bases and J by 5 bases, with 6 bases between. CDR3 DNA sequence: TGTGCCAGCAGTTTAGCGCCCGAAGATACGCAGTATTTT. It codes for CASSLAPEDTQYF.

The V call is TRBV11-2, the J call TRBJ1-3; TRBD1 aligns across 9 bases. After removal of 4 bases from V and 2 bases from J, the junction contained 6 bases not matched to a gene. Germline V lookup: CDR1 SGHAT, CDR2 FQNNGV. The CDR3 contains 16 residues. The CDR3 loop reads CASSSGRQGAGNTIYF. In nucleotides, the CDR3 is TGTGCCAGCAGCTCCGGCAGACAGGGGGCTGGAAACACCATATATTTT.

The gene calls are TRBV7-3 and TRBJ2-2, with TRBD2 matching 8 bases. J was trimmed by 1 base and V by 5 bases; bases with no gene match: 3. Germline loops: CDR1 SGHTA, CDR2 FQGTGA. There are 15 residues in the CDR3. The CDR3 region has the DNA TGTGCCAGCAGCCCAAGCGGGGGGAACACCGGGGAGCTGTTTTTT. Encoded protein: CASSPSGGNTGELFF.

Only a few counts were recorded for this clonotype. This sequence joins TRBV20-1 and TRBJ1-1; D possibly corresponds to TRBD1 (6 bases). V lost 6 bases, J lost 6 bases, and 23 bases lay in between. The germline gives CDR1 DFQATT, CDR2 SNEGSKA (reference sequence). The CDR3 has 15 amino acids. CDR3 sequence (DNA): TGCAGTGCACTTCCCCCTACAGGGATACGGCCTGAAGCTTTCTTT. Translating it yields CSALPPTGIRPEAFF.

This clonotype was seen more than once but under ten times. V gene TRBV6-5 combines with J gene TRBJ1-2; 8 nucleotides agree with TRBD1. J gave up 4 bases and V 0 bases, and 7 bases lay outside the gene matches. This CDR3 has 16 residues. The germline gives CDR1 MNHEY, CDR2 SVGAGI. The CDR3 DNA is TGTGCCAGCAGTTACTCGGCAGGGGGCCCTCTCTATGGCTACACCTTC. Amino acids: CASSYSAGGPLYGYTF.

The CDR3 region is CASSLEGQGLDEQFF. CDR3 DNA: TGCGCCAGCAGCTTGGAGGGACAGGGGTTGGATGAGCAGTTCTTC. This chain joins TRBV5-1 and TRBJ2-1; 10 positions match TRBD1. V was pared by 0 bases and J by 8 bases, with 5 bases of the junction left unmatched. The germline V gene encodes CDR1 SGHRS and CDR2 YFSETQ. The CDR3 is made up of 15 amino acids.

This clonotype came up a few times. J is TRBJ1-1 and V is TRBV9, with D unclear. CDR1 SGDLS and CDR2 YYNGEE come from the germline V gene. The ends were cut back, 2 bases at V and 1 base at J, with 9 bases in the middle. The CDR3 totals 14 residues. CDR3 nucleotide sequence: TGTGCCAGCAGCGTGGCTTGGGGGAACACTGAAGCTTTCTTT. This translates into CASSVAWGNTEAFF.

The gene calls are TRBV5-1 and TRBJ2-7; no definite D call. The CDR3 spans 15 residues. V dropped 0 bases and J dropped 6 bases, with 16 bases sitting between them. Germline CDR1 and CDR2: SGHRS and YFSETQ. The CDR3 sequence: CASSLAGQAGVEQYF. In DNA form, the CDR3 reads TGCGCCAGCAGCTTGGCCGGGCAGGCAGGCGTCGAGCAGTACTTC.

The chain joins TRBV7-9 to TRBJ2-3, with 8 bases aligning to TRBD2. Germline trimming cut 5 bases from V and 2 bases from J; bases unmatched to any gene: 15. CDR1 is SEHNR, CDR2 FQNEAQ, per germline (reference sequence). The CDR3 runs to 18 residues. CDR3 DNA: TGTGCCAGCAGCCCGCCGGGGAACCCTAGCGGGCCCACAGATACGCAGTATTTT. It translates to CASSPPGNPSGPTDTQYF.

In its sample, this clonotype was seen many times. This rearrangement joins TRBV7-3 to TRBJ1-1, with D possibly being TRBD1 (5 bases). V was pared by 5 bases and J by 3 bases, with 13 bases between. CDR1 is SGHTA and CDR2 is FQGTGA in the germline V gene. This CDR3 has 14 amino acids. The CDR3, as DNA: TGTGCCAGCAGCCCCGGTGGGGGATACACTGAAGCTTTCTTT. This encodes CASSPGGGYTEAFF.

By sample share, this clonotype is medium-sized (0.01 to 0.1%). V gene TRBV7-9 combines with J gene TRBJ1-2; 11 positions match TRBD1. The trim removed 5 bases at V and 6 bases at J, leaving 5 bases unmatched. This CDR3 region has 14 residues. Germline V gene sequence: CDR1 SEHNR, CDR2 FQNEAQ (reference sequence). As DNA, the CDR3 is TGTGCCAGCAGCGACGGACAGGGGGCTGATGGCTACACCTTC. Encoded protein: CASSDGQGADGYTF.

This clonotype was observed at least ten times. The chain couples TRBV12-3 or TRBV12-4 to TRBJ2-4, with 12 bases fitting TRBD2. V lost 5 bases, J lost 3 bases, and 8 bases stayed unmatched. The length of the CDR3 is 17 residues. This CDR3 is CASSTLAGGLGKNIQYF. CDR3 nucleotides: TGTGCCAGCAGTACGCTAGCGGGGGGGCTTGGCAAAAACATTCAGTACTTC.

This sequence joins TRBV27 and TRBJ2-3; 9 bases agree with TRBD1. This CDR3 comprises 15 residues. Germline V gene sequence: CDR1 MNHEY, CDR2 SMNVEV (reference sequence). V was pared by 4 bases and J by 2 bases, with 4 bases of the junction left unmatched. The CDR3 nucleotides are TGTGCCAGCAGTTCCGGGACAGGGTACACAGATACGCAGTATTTT. Protein sequence: CASSSGTGYTDTQYF.

This clonotype was picked up many times. The chain combines TRBV7-9 with TRBJ2-3; D possibly uses TRBD1 or TRBD2 (5 bases each). Trimming shortened V by 3 bases and J by 3 bases, and 22 bases separated the two germline ends. This CDR3 spans 18 amino acids. The germline V gene has CDR1 SEHNR and CDR2 FQNEAQ (reference sequence). The CDR3 reads CASSFRDGGRESTDTQYF. The CDR3 DNA sequence: TGTGCCAGCAGCTTTAGGGATGGCGGCAGGGAGTCGACAGATACGCAGTATTTT. Full variable domain (rest looked up from reference TRBV7-9 and TRBJ2-3): DTGVSQNPRHKITKRGQNVTFRCDPISEHNRLYWYRQTLGQGPEFLTYFQNEAQLEKSRLLSDRFSAERPKGSFSTLEIQRTEQGDSAMYLCASSFRDGGRESTDTQYFGPGTRLTVL.